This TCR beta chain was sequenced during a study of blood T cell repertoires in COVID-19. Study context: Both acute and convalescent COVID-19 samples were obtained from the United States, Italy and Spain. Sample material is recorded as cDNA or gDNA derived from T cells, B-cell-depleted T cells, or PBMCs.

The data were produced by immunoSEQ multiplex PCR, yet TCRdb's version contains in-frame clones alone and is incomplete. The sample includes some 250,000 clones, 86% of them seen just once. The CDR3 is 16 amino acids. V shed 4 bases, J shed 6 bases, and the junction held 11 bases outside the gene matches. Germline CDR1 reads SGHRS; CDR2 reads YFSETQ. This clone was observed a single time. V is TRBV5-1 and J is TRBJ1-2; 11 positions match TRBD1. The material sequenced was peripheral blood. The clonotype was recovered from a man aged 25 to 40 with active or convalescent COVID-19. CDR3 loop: CASSTTRTGGLDGYTF. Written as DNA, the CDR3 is TGCGCCAGCAGCACGACTAGGACAGGGGGCCTGGATGGCTACACCTTC.